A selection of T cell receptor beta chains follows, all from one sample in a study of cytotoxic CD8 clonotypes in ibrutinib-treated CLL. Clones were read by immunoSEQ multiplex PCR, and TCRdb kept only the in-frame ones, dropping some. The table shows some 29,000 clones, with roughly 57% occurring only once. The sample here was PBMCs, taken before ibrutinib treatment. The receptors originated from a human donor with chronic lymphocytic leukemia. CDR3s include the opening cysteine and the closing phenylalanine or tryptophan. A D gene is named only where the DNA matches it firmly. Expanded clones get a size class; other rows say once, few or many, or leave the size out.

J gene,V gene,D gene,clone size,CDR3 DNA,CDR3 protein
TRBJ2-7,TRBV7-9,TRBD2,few,TGTGCCAGCAGCCCGAGCGGGAGGGCGTCGGAGCAGTACTTC,CASSPSGRASEQYF
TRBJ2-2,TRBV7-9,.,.,TGTGCCAGCACCCCGCGGACAGTTATTAGGACCGGGGAGCTGTTTTTT,CASTPRTVIRTGELFF
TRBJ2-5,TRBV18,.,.,TGTGCCAGCTCCGGGAACAGCGGGCACCAAGAGACCCAGTACTTC,CASSGNSGHQETQYF
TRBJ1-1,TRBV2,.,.,TGTGCCAGCAGTGTGAATAGTTACATGAACACTGAAGCTTTCTTT,CASSVNSYMNTEAFF
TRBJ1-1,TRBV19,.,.,TGTGCCAGTAGTACATCAGGGACCTGGAACACTGAAGCTTTCTTT,CASSTSGTWNTEAFF
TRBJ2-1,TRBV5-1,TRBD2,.,TGCGCCAGCAGCCCCCCCAGCGGGGGCTCCTACAATGAGCAGTTCTTC,CASSPPSGGSYNEQFF
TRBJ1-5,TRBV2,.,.,TGTGCCAGCAGTGAACAGTATGTGGGGGGGGACGGCCAGCCCCAGCATTTT,CASSEQYVGGDGQPQHF
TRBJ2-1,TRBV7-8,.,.,TGTGCCAGCACCCTCACCCGGGCACCCTCCTACAATGAGCAGTTCTTC,CASTLTRAPSYNEQFF
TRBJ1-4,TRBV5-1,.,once,TGCGCCAGCAGCTCAGGACCCCCGACAGAAGAAAAACTGTTTTTT,CASSSGPPTEEKLFF
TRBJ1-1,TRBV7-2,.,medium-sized,TGTGCCAGCAGCTTAGCCCTGCTTGGTGGGGAGAACACTGAAGCTTTCTTT,CASSLALLGGENTEAFF
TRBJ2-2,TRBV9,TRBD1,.,TGTGCCAGCAGCGCCCCGGGTAGAGGGACAGCTTACACCGGGGAGCTGTTTTTT,CASSAPGRGTAYTGELFF
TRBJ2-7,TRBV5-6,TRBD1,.,TGTGCCAGCAGCCCGGCCGGGACAGGGGGTTACGAGCAGTACTTC,CASSPAGTGGYEQYF
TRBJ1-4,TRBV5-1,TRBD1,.,TGCGCCAGCAGCCGGACAGGGACAAGGGAAAAACTGTTTTTT,CASSRTGTREKLFF
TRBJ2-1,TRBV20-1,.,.,TGCAGTGCCCTGTACAATGAGCAGTTCTTC,CSALYNEQFF
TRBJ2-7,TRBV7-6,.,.,TGTGCCAGCAGCCCTGGTGAGGGCCGGGACGAGCAGTACTTC,CASSPGEGRDEQYF
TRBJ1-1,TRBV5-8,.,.,TGTGCCAGCAGCTTGTCGGCCATGAACACTGAAGCTTTCTTT,CASSLSAMNTEAFF
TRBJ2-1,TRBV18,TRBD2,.,TGTGCCAGCTCACCCCAGGCCTTGGTTGCGGGGGGACCCTCTGAGCAGTTCTTC,CASSPQALVAGGPSEQFF
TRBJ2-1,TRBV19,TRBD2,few,TGTGCCAGTATAGCTAGCGGGAGGAACAATGAGCAGTTCTTC,CASIASGRNNEQFF
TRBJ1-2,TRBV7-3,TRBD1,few,TGTGCCAGCAGCCCCCCCGGAGTGATCGGGACAGGGGAAGGCTACACCTTC,CASSPPGVIGTGEGYTF
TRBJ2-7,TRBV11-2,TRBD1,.,TGTGCCAGCGCCGGGACAGCCGGAACCTACGAGCAGTACTTC,CASAGTAGTYEQYF
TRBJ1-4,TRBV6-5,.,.,TGTGCCAGCAGTTACGGACGTGAAGGCTCAAATGAAAAACTGTTTTTT,CASSYGREGSNEKLFF
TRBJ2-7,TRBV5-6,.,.,TGTGCCAGCAGCTGGGGCTCCAACGAGCAGTACTTC,CASSWGSNEQYF
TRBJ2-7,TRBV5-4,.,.,TGTGCCAGCAGCTTGTCAGGGGCGCCTTACGAGCAGTACTTC,CASSLSGAPYEQYF
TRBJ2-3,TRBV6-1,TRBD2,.,TGTGCCAGCAGTGAGCGGGAGGGTCCTACAGATACGCAGTATTTT,CASSEREGPTDTQYF
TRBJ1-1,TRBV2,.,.,TGTGCCAGCAGGGGGGACTTCAGCACTGAAGCTTTCTTT,CASRGDFSTEAFF